The 21 T cell receptor beta chains presented below share a single source sample, sequenced in a study of blood T cell repertoires in COVID-19. Here immunoSEQ multiplex PCR was the method, and the copy in TCRdb shows in-frame clones only, minus some. This sample has 80,000 or so clones, with approximately 80% found just once. The sequenced sample consisted of peripheral blood. These receptors all come from a woman aged 70-85 years with acute or convalescent COVID-19.

The gene calls are TRBV18 and TRBJ2-7, with a weak D call TRBD1 (6 bases). Trimming left V 2 bases short and J 1 base short, with 9 bases between. The V gene's germline CDR1 is KGHSH and CDR2 LQKENI. This CDR3 spans 14 amino acids. The CDR3 reads CASSPIQGSYEQYF. Written as DNA, the CDR3 is TGTGCCAGCTCACCAATACAGGGATCCTACGAGCAGTACTTC. Based on the CDR3 plus reference TRBV18 and TRBJ2-7, the full variable domain is NAGVMQNPRHLVRRRGQEARLRCSPMKGHSHVYWYRQLPEEGLKFMVYLQKENIIDESGMPKERFSAEFPKEGPSILRIQQVVRGDSAAYFCASSPIQGSYEQYFGPGTRLTVT.

The V call is TRBV9, the J call TRBJ2-1; tentative D call: TRBD2 (7 bases). This CDR3 has 15 amino acids. In germline, CDR1 is SGDLS, CDR2 YYNGEE. The germline V and J ends were trimmed by 0 bases and 7 bases, with 14 bases remaining between them. The CDR3 region is CASSVGGGQTNEQFF. The DNA for the CDR3 is TGTGCCAGCAGCGTAGGCGGGGGCCAAACTAATGAGCAGTTCTTC. Variable domain in full (rest from reference TRBV9 and TRBJ2-1): DSGVTQTPKHLITATGQRVTLRCSPRSGDLSVYWYQQSLDQGLQFLIQYYNGEERAKGNILERFSAQQFPDLHSELNLSSLELGDSALYFCASSVGGGQTNEQFFGPGTRLTVL.

V usage is TRBV27 and J usage is TRBJ2-7, with 9 bases fitting TRBD1. The CDR3 loop spans 14 amino acids. V lost 7 bases to trimming and J lost 0 bases; unmatched junction nucleotides: 4. Looked up from germline, CDR1 is MNHEY and CDR2 is SMNVEV (reference sequence). The CDR3 here is CASTGTGSSYEQYF. Written as DNA, the CDR3 is TGTGCCAGCACCGGGACAGGGAGCTCCTACGAGCAGTACTTC.

V gene TRBV7-3 combines with J gene TRBJ1-5; the D gene is possibly TRBD1 (5 bases). The V and J ends lost 3 bases and 0 bases respectively, with 15 bases between them. The germline V gene encodes CDR1 SGHTA and CDR2 FQGTGA. The CDR3 has 17 amino acids. CDR3 sequence: CASSFLNRPYSNQPQHF. The CDR3 DNA sequence: TGTGCCAGCAGCTTCCTTAACAGGCCTTATAGCAATCAGCCCCAGCATTTT.

The chain joins TRBV19 to TRBJ2-5; 7 bases align to TRBD1. Trimming cost V 5 bases and J 2 bases; bases outside gene matches: 5. Germline V gives CDR1 LNHDA, CDR2 SQIVND (reference sequence). The CDR3 extends over 14 amino acids. Here the CDR3 DNA reads TGTGCCAGTAGTCGGCAGGGGGATCAAGAGACCCAGTACTTC. Amino acids: CASSRQGDQETQYF.

The chain couples TRBV9 to TRBJ2-5; D is unresolved. V lost 0 bases and J 4 bases, leaving 16 bases between the germline ends. The CDR3 contains 16 residues. CDR1 is SGDLS and CDR2 is YYNGEE in the germline V gene. CDR3 in amino acids: CASSVATDTPGETQYF. The CDR3 region has the DNA TGTGCCAGCAGCGTAGCTACCGACACCCCAGGAGAGACCCAGTACTTC.

The chain recombines TRBV24-1 with TRBJ2-1; 10 bases map to TRBD2. The CDR3 extends over 18 amino acids. The V gene's germline CDR1 is KGHDR and CDR2 SFDVKD. V was clipped by 2 bases and J by 4 bases; unmatched bases: 10. The CDR3, as DNA: TGTGCCACCAGTGATTCACGGGCTAGCGGGGGACTTTACAATGAGCAGTTCTTC. Amino acids: CATSDSRASGGLYNEQFF.

The rearrangement joins TRBV6-2 or TRBV6-3 to TRBJ2-1, with 9 bases fitting TRBD2. The germline V gene encodes CDR1 MNHEY and CDR2 SVGEGT. This CDR3 comprises 14 residues. The J segment lost 8 bases and the V segment lost 5 bases, leaving 7 bases of the junction unmatched. The CDR3 reads CASSPAWTSDEQFF. In DNA form, the CDR3 reads TGTGCCAGCAGTCCCGCTTGGACTAGCGATGAGCAGTTCTTC.

There are a few counts of this clone. This sequence joins TRBV19 and TRBJ1-3; D remains ambiguous. Germline V gene lookup returns CDR1 LNHDA and CDR2 SQIVND (reference sequence). With 6 bases removed from V and 4 bases from J, the gap between germline ends came to 4 bases. The CDR3 runs to 11 residues. DNA of the CDR3: TGTGCCAGTAGAACAGGAAACACCATATATTTT. Residues: CASRTGNTIYF.

The chain employs TRBV5-5 and TRBJ1-1, with 9 bases identical to TRBD1. CDR1 is SGHKS, CDR2 YYEKEE, per germline (reference sequence). There are 16 residues in the CDR3. Trimming at V came to 5 bases and at J to 6 bases, leaving 14 bases not matched to a gene. Written as DNA, the CDR3 is TGTGCCAGCAGTTTTCCGGGACAGGGAGGGCGGCCTGAAGCTTTCTTT. The encoded protein is CASSFPGQGGRPEAFF.

The rearrangement joins TRBV19 to TRBJ2-1, with TRBD2 identical over 10 bases. This CDR3 has 20 amino acids. The germline V gene encodes CDR1 LNHDA and CDR2 SQIVND (reference sequence). Unmatched junction bases numbered 15, after V lost 4 bases and J lost 0 bases. The CDR3 nucleotides read TGTGCCAGTAGTAACGCCGGGGGAGCGGGGGGGCCGGGCTCCTACAATGAGCAGTTCTTC. This sequence encodes CASSNAGGAGGPGSYNEQFF.

CDR3: CSVGQRDYGYTF. CDR3 nucleotides: TGCAGCGTTGGGCAGAGGGACTATGGCTACACCTTC. V and J are TRBV29-1 and TRBJ1-2; D is unclear. V was pared by 4 bases and J by 3 bases, with 9 bases between. The V gene's germline CDR1 is SQVTM and CDR2 ANQGSEA. CDR3 length: 12 residues.

The chain employs TRBV7-9 and TRBJ1-1, with a possible D match to TRBD1 (5 bases). V was cut by 6 bases and J by 5 bases, with 13 bases left in between. CDR3 length: 13 residues. Germline CDR1 SEHNR, CDR2 FQNEAQ (reference sequence). CDR3 DNA sequence: TGTGCCAGCAGTTATGGGGGGGAGACTGAAGCTTTCTTT. It encodes CASSYGGETEAFF.

This clone has only one observation. This chain uses TRBV4-1 with TRBJ2-1; TRBD2 matches 10 bases. Germline-derived CDR1 and CDR2 are MGHRA and YSYEKL. CDR3 length: 13 amino acids. The ends lost 2 bases at V and 9 bases at J; junction bases unmatched: 1. In DNA form, the CDR3 reads TGCGCCAGCAGCCAAATAGCGGGGGGTGAGCAGTTCTTC. Protein sequence: CASSQIAGGEQFF.

The rearrangement joins TRBV19 to TRBJ1-2; D gene unclear. Per germline, CDR1 LNHDA and CDR2 SQIVND (reference sequence). The CDR3 has 14 amino acids. Trimming shortened V by 1 base and J by 6 bases, and 12 bases separated the two germline ends. CDR3 loop: CASSIVRVSHGYTF. The DNA for the CDR3 is TGTGCCAGTAGTATAGTACGAGTAAGCCATGGCTACACCTTC.

The chain joins TRBV12-5 to TRBJ1-5; TRBD1 matches at 7 bases. With 2 bases clipped from V and 3 bases from J, the junction kept 10 bases outside the gene matches. The CDR3 has 17 residues. From germline, CDR1 is LGHNT and CDR2 FRNRAP. The CDR3 region has the DNA TGTGCTAGTGGTTTGAATGGGGGCAGGGGGGACAATCAGCCCCAGCATTTT. Its protein is CASGLNGGRGDNQPQHF.

V and J are TRBV6-2 or TRBV6-3 and TRBJ1-1; 10 positions agree with TRBD1. J lost 6 bases, V lost 6 bases, and 7 bases had no gene match. The CDR3 loop spans 14 amino acids. Germline V gene lookup returns CDR1 MNHEY and CDR2 SVGEGT. In nucleotides, the CDR3 is TGTGCCAGCAGCTGGACAGGGGGGGACCCTGAAGCTTTCTTT. Its protein product is CASSWTGGDPEAFF.

The chain uses TRBV7-2 and TRBJ1-4; D not resolved. The CDR3 extends over 15 amino acids. Germline V gene sequence: CDR1 SGHTA, CDR2 FQGNSA. V was trimmed by 5 bases and J by 4 bases, leaving 14 bases between them. CDR3 sequence (DNA): TGTGCCAGCAGCCCACAGAAAGGTTTTAATGAAAAACTGTTTTTT. Translated: CASSPQKGFNEKLFF. Supplemented by reference TRBV7-2 and TRBJ1-4, the full variable domain reads GAGVSQSPSNKVTEKGKDVELRCDPISGHTALYWYRQSLGQGLEFLIYFQGNSAPDKSGLPSDRFSAERTGGSVSTLTIQRTQQEDSAVYLCASSPQKGFNEKLFFGSGTQLSVL.

This sequence joins TRBV3-1 (or the pseudogene TRBV3-2) and TRBJ2-5, with 8 bases aligning to TRBD1. This CDR3 comprises 16 residues. CDR1 is LGHDT, CDR2 YNNKEL, per germline (reference sequence). The trim removed 0 bases at V and 5 bases at J, leaving 8 bases unmatched. The CDR3 DNA reads as TGTGCCAGCAGCCAAGAGGGGCAGGGGGCCGGGGAGACCCAGTACTTC. This encodes CASSQEGQGAGETQYF.

This clone was seen just once. This chain uses TRBV7-3 with TRBJ2-3, with TRBD2 matching over 12 bases. The CDR3 spans 16 residues. Unmatched junction bases numbered 5, after V lost 4 bases and J lost 3 bases. The V gene's germline CDR1 is SGHTA and CDR2 FQGTGA. The CDR3 reads CASSSTLAGGTDTQYF. For the CDR3, the DNA is TGTGCCAGCAGCTCCACACTAGCGGGGGGTACAGATACGCAGTATTTT.

The rearrangement joins TRBV5-1 to TRBJ1-1; D might be TRBD1 (5 bases). The CDR3 spans 13 residues. From germline, CDR1 is SGHRS and CDR2 YFSETQ. Trimming took 3 bases from V and 6 from J, leaving 12 bases between them. This CDR3 reads CASSWDSEAEAFF. CDR3 coding DNA: TGCGCCAGCAGCTGGGACTCCGAGGCTGAAGCTTTCTTT.